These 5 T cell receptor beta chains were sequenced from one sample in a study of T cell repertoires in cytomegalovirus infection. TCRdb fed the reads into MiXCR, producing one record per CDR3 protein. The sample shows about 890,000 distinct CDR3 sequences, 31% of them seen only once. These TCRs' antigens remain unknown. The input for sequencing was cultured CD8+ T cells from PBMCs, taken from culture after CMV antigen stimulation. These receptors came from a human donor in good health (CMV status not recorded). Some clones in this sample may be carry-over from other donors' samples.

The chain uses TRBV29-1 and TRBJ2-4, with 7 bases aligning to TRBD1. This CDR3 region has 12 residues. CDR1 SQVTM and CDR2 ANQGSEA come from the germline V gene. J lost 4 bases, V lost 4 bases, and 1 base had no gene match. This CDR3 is CSVVGQKNIQYF. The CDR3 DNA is TGCAGCGTTGTGGGACAGAAAAACATTCAGTACTTC.

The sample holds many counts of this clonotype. Here the CDR3 DNA reads TGTGCCAGCAGTCCCCAGGGGCTCCGCTATGGCTACACCTTC. It yields the protein CASSPQGLRYGYTF. The rearrangement uses TRBV12-3 or TRBV12-4 and TRBJ1-2, with a tentative D call TRBD1 (6 bases). This CDR3 has 14 amino acids. V gave up 5 bases and J gave up 4 bases, with 14 bases separating them.

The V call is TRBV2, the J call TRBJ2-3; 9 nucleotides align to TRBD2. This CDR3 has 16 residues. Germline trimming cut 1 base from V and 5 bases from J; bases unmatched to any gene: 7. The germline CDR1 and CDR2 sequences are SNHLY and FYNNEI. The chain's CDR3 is CASSEDRRGGRDTQYF. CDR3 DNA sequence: TGTGCCAGCAGTGAAGATAGGCGGGGGGGCCGAGATACGCAGTATTTT.

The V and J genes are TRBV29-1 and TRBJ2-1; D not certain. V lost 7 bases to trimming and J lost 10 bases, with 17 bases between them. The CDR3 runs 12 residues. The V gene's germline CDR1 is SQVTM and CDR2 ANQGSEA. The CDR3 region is CSAGREKGEQFF. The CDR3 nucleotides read TGCAGCGCCGGCAGAGAGAAAGGCGAGCAGTTCTTC.

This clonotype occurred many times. CDR3 loop: CASSLGGQYNTGELFF. For the CDR3, the DNA is TGTGCCAGCAGCTTGGGAGGACAGTATAACACCGGGGAGCTGTTTTTT. The chain couples TRBV7-2 to TRBJ2-2, with D perhaps being TRBD1 or TRBD2 (6 bases each). Trimming left V 3 bases short and J 2 bases short, with 13 bases between. The germline V gene encodes CDR1 SGHTA and CDR2 FQGNSA. This CDR3 spans 16 amino acids.